This record covers a single T cell receptor (beta chain). Its specificity is not known. Germline CDR1 LNHDA, CDR2 SQIVND (reference sequence). The trim removed 9 bases at V and 2 bases at J, leaving 8 bases unmatched. This CDR3 is 16 amino acids long. The sample originates from a study of cytomegalovirus exposure and HLA in healthy donors. Study-level points and caveats: A highly shared variant cluster was judged a likely technical artifact. The sole available immune exposure information was CMV serostatus. Several V segments, TRBV6-2 and TRBV6-3 among them, could not be told apart and were dropped.

PCR primers comprised 60 Vbeta and 13 Jbeta primers. Some clones are missing from TCRdb's copy, which holds only in-frame ones; the method was immunoSEQ multiplex PCR. Its table lists tens of thousands of clones. The chain is built from TRBV19 and TRBJ2-6; 9 nucleotides line up with TRBD2. The sequence was obtained from a man aged 25 to 40 in good health and CMV-seropositive. The source material was PBMCs. DNA for the CDR3: TGTGCCAGCGTCCCGGGACTAGCTGCTGGGGCCAACGTCCTGACTTTC. Translation: CASVPGLAAGANVLTF.